The clone carrying this T cell receptor beta chain ranks as medium-sized. The data derive from a study of blood T cells in healthy people across ages. CDR1 and CDR2 (germline): SQVTM, ANQGSEA. The CDR3 contains 17 residues. V gave up 0 bases and J gave up 0 bases; unmatched junction bases: 4. A second PCR, run for 7 to 11 cycles, used a sample-barcoded 5' primer plus a J-beta primer mix. MiXCR, run by TCRdb on the 5' RACE reads, gives a single entry per CDR3 protein. Among 850,000 to 1,000,000 distinct CDR3 sequences listed, roughly 48% were seen once. The rearrangement uses TRBV29-1 and TRBJ2-1; 11 bases are shared with TRBD2. Material for sequencing was blood. The clonotype originates from a man between 25 and 39 years old in good health. DNA of the CDR3: TGCAGCGTTGAAGATCTGGGACTAGCGGACTCCTACAATGAGCAGTTCTTC. This encodes CSVEDLGLADSYNEQFF.